The 6 T cell receptor beta chains below were found in one sample sequenced in a study of blood T cell repertoires in COVID-19. Sequencing was performed with immunoSEQ multiplex PCR; in TCRdb, only in-frame clones are kept and a portion is missing. This sample has about 58,000 clones, with nearly 90% found just once. Material for sequencing was peripheral blood. These receptors were obtained from a man aged 55 to 70 with active COVID-19.

The chain is built from TRBV6-6 and TRBJ2-2; tentatively, D is TRBD2 (7 bases). The ends were cut back, 7 bases at V and 5 bases at J, with 17 bases in the middle. Germline V gives CDR1 MNHNY, CDR2 SVGAGI (reference sequence). The CDR3 consists of 15 residues. In DNA form, the CDR3 reads TGTGCCAGCAAACCCTTACAGGGAGGGACCGGGGAGCTGTTTTTT. Its translation is CASKPLQGGTGELFF.

V and J are TRBV29-1 and TRBJ1-6, with D tentatively TRBD1 (5 bases). The CDR3 has 13 amino acids. V lost 4 bases and J lost 9, with 13 bases in between. CDR1 and CDR2 (germline): SQVTM, ANQGSEA. CDR3 region: CSVVVGPGSPLHF. DNA for the CDR3: TGCAGCGTTGTGGTGGGGCCAGGTTCACCCCTCCACTTT.

This chain joins TRBV20-1 and TRBJ1-2, with D hard to call. Germline V CDR1 and CDR2: DFQATT, SNEGSKA (reference sequence). V lost 5 bases and J 6 bases, leaving 10 bases between the germline ends. This CDR3 is built from 11 residues. In DNA, the CDR3 is TGCAGTGCTGGCTCTCTAGATGGCTACACCTTC. Its protein is CSAGSLDGYTF.

This chain uses TRBV28 with TRBJ2-7; 7 nucleotides match TRBD2. The CDR3 has 12 amino acids. Trimming removed 6 bases from V and 4 bases from J; junction bases left unmatched: 3. The germline V gene has CDR1 MDHEN and CDR2 SYDVKM. This CDR3 reads CASSPGGYEQYF. The CDR3 DNA follows: TGTGCCAGCAGCCCGGGGGGTTACGAGCAGTACTTC.

V gene TRBV6-5 combines with J gene TRBJ1-1; D gene unclear. The CDR3 extends over 14 amino acids. Germline loops: CDR1 MNHEY, CDR2 SVGAGI. V shed 8 bases and J shed 0 bases, with 13 bases lying between them. The CDR3 spells CASARHGMNTEAFF. CDR3 DNA: TGTGCCAGCGCGCGGCACGGAATGAACACTGAAGCTTTCTTT.

The chain carries TRBV9 and TRBJ2-5; 10 bases line up with TRBD2. Germline CDR1 is SGDLS and CDR2 is YYNGEE. V lost 0 bases, J lost 1 base, and 6 bases stayed unmatched. The length of the CDR3 is 17 residues. CDR3 coding DNA: TGTGCCAGCAGCGTAGACCCTAGCGGGGGTATCCAAGAGACCCAGTACTTC. Translated, it gives CASSVDPSGGIQETQYF.